The 26 T cell receptor beta chains presented below share a single source sample, sequenced in a study of T cells expressing NK-cell markers. TCRdb processed the 5' RACE reads again and assigns one entry to each CDR3 protein, with no DNA. The table lists around 280,000 distinct CDR3 sequences. Sequenced: blood T cells: a sorted CD56 or NKG2C T cell subset, CD4+ or CD8+ T cells, or bulk PBMC T cells (not recorded which). The receptors originated from a man between 18 and 29 years old in good health.

The V call is TRBV9, the J call TRBJ1-2. The CDR3 spans 17 residues. Germline CDR1 SGDLS, CDR2 YYNGEE. The CDR3 sequence: CASSVAPGAAPAEGYTF.

The V gene is TRBV7-6, the J gene TRBJ2-1; TCRdb's D call of TRBD1 is untestable without DNA. Germline V gene lookup returns CDR1 SGHVS and CDR2 FNYEAQ. This CDR3 is 17 amino acids long. The CDR3 region is CASSLGAPGVHGNEQFF.

The chain combines TRBV12-3 or TRBV12-4 with TRBJ2-3; lacking DNA, the TRBD1 call made by TCRdb goes unchecked. The length of the CDR3 is 12 residues. CDR3 sequence reads: CASRVGEDTQYF.

This sequence joins TRBV7-8 and TRBJ2-1; the D call from TCRdb, TRBD2, cannot be confirmed without DNA. The CDR3 runs 15 residues. Per germline, CDR1 SGHVS and CDR2 FQNEAQ. This CDR3 is CASSTSGSVYNEQFF.

This sequence joins TRBV29-1 and TRBJ1-1. The CDR3 has 15 residues. Germline CDR1 reads SQVTM; CDR2 reads ANQGSEA. The CDR3 sequence: CSVRSGPNRNTEAFF.

The J gene is TRBJ2-1, the V gene TRBV3-1; TCRdb outputs TRBD2, but without DNA this stays unchecked. Looked up from germline, CDR1 is LGHDT and CDR2 is YNNKEL (reference sequence). The CDR3 has 15 residues. CDR3: CASSQWGEVYNEQFF.

The chain recombines TRBV20-1 with TRBJ1-5; TCRdb proposes TRBD1, but this gene call is untestable without DNA. The CDR3 runs to 13 residues. The germline CDR1 and CDR2 sequences are DFQATT and SNEGSKA (reference sequence). The CDR3 sequence: CSAPGQPNQPQHF.

V gene TRBV24-1 combines with J gene TRBJ1-2; TCRdb's assignment of TRBD1 cannot be checked, as there is no DNA. Germline V gene lookup returns CDR1 KGHDR and CDR2 SFDVKD. This CDR3 region has 16 residues. This chain's CDR3 is CATSDWAGGGNYGYTF.

J is TRBJ2-2 and V is TRBV7-8; without DNA, the TCRdb call of TRBD1 cannot be checked. CDR1 and CDR2 (germline): SGHVS, FQNEAQ. CDR3 length: 17 residues. The CDR3 loop is CASSPAVDRGRGGELFF.

The CDR3: CASSPLRGPSGANVLTF. The rearrangement links TRBV11-2 to TRBJ2-6; TCRdb indicates TRBD1, and absent DNA this call remains unverified. Germline V CDR1 and CDR2: SGHAT, FQNNGV. CDR3 length: 17 amino acids.

J is TRBJ2-2 and V is TRBV11-3. This CDR3 comprises 13 residues. Germline-derived CDR1 and CDR2 are SGHNT and YENEEA. The CDR3 protein is CASSGPRTGELFF. Looking up the rest from reference TRBV11-3 and TRBJ2-2 gives the full variable domain: EAGVVQSPRYKIIEKKQPVAFWCNPISGHNTLYWYLQNLGQGPELLIRYENEEAVDDSQLPKDRFSAERLKGVDSTLKIQPAELGDSAVYLCASSGPRTGELFFGEGSRLTVL.

The chain joins TRBV6-5 to TRBJ2-1; the D call of TRBD2 rests on TCRdb alone, since no DNA is present to check it. This CDR3 comprises 13 residues. Germline V gene sequence: CDR1 MNHEY, CDR2 SVGAGI. The CDR3 here is CASMGSGRYEQFF.

V and J are TRBV12-5 and TRBJ1-2. The germline CDR1 and CDR2 sequences are LGHNT and FRNRAP. This CDR3 is 15 amino acids long. The CDR3 here is CASGLFAGALYGYTF. Combining the CDR3 with reference TRBV12-5 and TRBJ1-2 gives the whole variable domain DARVTQTPRHKVTEMGQEVTMRCQPILGHNTVFWYRQTMMQGLELLAYFRNRAPLDDSGMPKDRFSAEMPDATLATLKIQPSEPRDSAVYFCASGLFAGALYGYTFGSGTRLTVV.

The chain combines TRBV5-6 with TRBJ2-2; the D gene TCRdb calls, TRBD1, cannot be checked with no DNA. This CDR3 has 14 residues. Per the germline V gene, CDR1 is SGHDT and CDR2 is YYEEEE. This CDR3 reads CASSTRPGPGELFF.

CDR3 sequence reads: CSAREDGGPYNEQFF. The chain uses TRBV20-1 and TRBJ2-1; TCRdb proposes TRBD1, but this gene call is untestable without DNA. CDR1 and CDR2 from the germline V gene are DFQATT and SNEGSKA (reference sequence). The CDR3 sequence is 15 residues long.

The genes are TRBV20-1 and TRBJ2-7; TCRdb returns TRBD2, unconfirmable since there is no DNA. Germline lookup yields CDR1 DFQATT and CDR2 SNEGSKA (reference sequence). The CDR3 length is 14 residues. This chain's CDR3 is CSAMGQRTTSEQYF.

J is TRBJ1-6 and V is TRBV4-2; TCRdb's D call of TRBD1 is untestable without DNA. In germline, CDR1 is LGHNA, CDR2 YNFKEQ. CDR3 length: 15 residues. This CDR3 reads CASSQDHPGNSPLHF.

J is TRBJ1-6 and V is TRBV10-3; no DNA is available, so the TRBD1 call from TCRdb remains unchecked. CDR1 ENHRY and CDR2 SYGVKD come from the germline V gene. CDR3 size: 17 residues. The CDR3 sequence: CAISEGGYSLGDSPLHF.

This chain links TRBV12-2 with TRBJ1-1; the D gene TCRdb calls, TRBD1, cannot be checked with no DNA. TRBV12-2 is deemed a pseudogene. The CDR3 sequence is 14 residues long. CDR3 protein: CASRLGTGNTEAFF.

This chain joins TRBV12-3 or TRBV12-4 and TRBJ2-1; TCRdb names TRBD1, which stays unverified in the absence of DNA. CDR3 length equals 17 residues. CDR3 sequence: CASSLAPGILTYNEQFF.

This chain connects TRBV6-1 to TRBJ2-1; TCRdb proposes TRBD1, but this gene call is untestable without DNA. Germline loops: CDR1 MNHNS, CDR2 SASEGT. This CDR3 is 14 amino acids long. This CDR3 reads CASNGQGAYNEQFF.

CDR3 loop: CATSTRTNEQFF. The rearrangement links TRBV15 to TRBJ2-1. The germline V gene encodes CDR1 LNHNV and CDR2 YYDKDF (reference sequence). The CDR3 has 12 amino acids.

This chain joins TRBV5-4 and TRBJ2-7; TCRdb returns TRBD1, unconfirmable since there is no DNA. This CDR3 contains 14 residues. Germline values: CDR1 SGHNT, CDR2 YYREEE (reference sequence). The CDR3 here is CASTIGQGPNEQYF.

The chain carries TRBV19 and TRBJ2-2; there is no DNA to check the TCRdb D call of TRBD2. Per germline, CDR1 LNHDA and CDR2 SQIVND (reference sequence). The length of the CDR3 is 18 residues. The CDR3 here is CASSMLSLAGVTAGELFF.

The chain couples TRBV5-1 to TRBJ1-5. This CDR3 spans 15 amino acids. Per the germline V gene, CDR1 is SGHRS and CDR2 is YFSETQ. The CDR3 loop reads CASSLDRGDDQPQHF.

The CDR3 loop is CSPGWVDNEQFF. This chain uses TRBV29-1 with TRBJ2-1. CDR1 and CDR2 from the germline V gene are SQVTM and ANQGSEA. The CDR3 is made up of 12 amino acids.